This TCR beta chain originates from a study of blood T cell repertoires in COVID-19. As for the study in general: The study drew acute and convalescent COVID-19 samples from the United States, Italy and Spain. PBMCs, B-cell-depleted T cells, or T cells provided the cDNA or gDNA that made up the material.

As processed by the authors: Estimation of nucleated cell counts relied on the amplification of reference gene primers. Data came from immunoSEQ multiplex PCR; TCRdb stores just in-frame clones and leaves some out. That table supplies the V and J calls and clone size; D and trimming were determined from the DNA. The sample shows around 84,000 clones, around 78% of them seen only once. The Seattle site enrolled patients during active infection and followed them longitudinally. Germline CDR1 reads KGHSH; CDR2 reads LQKENI. The CDR3 contains 15 residues. Trimming stripped 5 bases from V and 0 bases from J, with 12 bases between.

The genes are TRBV18 and TRBJ2-3; tentatively, D is TRBD2 (5 bases). The receptor comes from a man in his fifties or sixties with COVID-19, enrolled during active disease. The sample was peripheral blood. CDR3 sequence: CASSAGGQSTDTQYF. The CDR3 nucleotides read TGTGCCAGCTCAGCGGGCGGGCAAAGCACAGATACGCAGTATTTT.